The rows below give T cell receptor beta chains drawn from one sample of a study of siplizumab effects on memory and regulatory T cells. Sequencing was performed with immunoSEQ multiplex PCR; in TCRdb, only in-frame clones are kept and a portion is missing. The sample holds 92,000 or so clones, about 87% seen once. The sequenced sample consisted of CD4+ T cells sorted from blood. The source of these receptors is a human donor in good health. Each CDR3 is given with its conserved first and last residue. The order of the fields is D gene, V gene, J gene, clone size, CDR3 protein, CDR3 DNA. The D gene is left open where the match is weak. Clone sizes are given selectively: once, few, many, or a class where the clone is expanded.

D: NA; V: TRBV30; J: TRBJ2-4; size: NA; CDR3: CAWSKGRGPKNIQYF; DNA: TGTGCCTGGAGTAAGGGGAGGGGGCCCAAAAACATTCAGTACTTC
D: TRBD1; V: TRBV5-1; J: TRBJ2-6; size: NA; CDR3: CASSLSGQSSGANVLTF; DNA: TGCGCCAGCAGCTTGTCGGGACAGAGCTCTGGGGCCAACGTCCTGACTTTC
D: NA; V: TRBV5-1; J: TRBJ2-1; size: NA; CDR3: CASSFDSLNEQFF; DNA: TGCGCCAGCAGCTTCGACAGCCTCAATGAGCAGTTCTTC
D: NA; V: TRBV6-1; J: TRBJ2-2; size: few; CDR3: CASSLRDGGELFF; DNA: TGTGCCAGCAGTCTCAGGGATGGGGGGGAGCTGTTTTTT
D: TRBD2; V: TRBV6-1; J: TRBJ2-5; size: NA; CDR3: CASSPLTSGRETQYF; DNA: TGTGCCAGCAGTCCCCTTACTAGCGGCCGAGAGACCCAGTACTTC
D: TRBD2; V: TRBV7-3; J: TRBJ2-7; size: NA; CDR3: CASSPPTYPSGRSSYEQYF; DNA: TGTGCCAGCAGCCCCCCGACCTATCCGAGCGGGAGGAGCTCCTACGAGCAGTACTTC
D: TRBD2; V: TRBV7-6; J: TRBJ2-7; size: NA; CDR3: CASSRTSGRMSGYEQYF; DNA: TGTGCCAGCAGTCGGACTAGCGGGAGGATGTCGGGGTACGAGCAGTACTTC
D: TRBD1; V: TRBV6-1; J: TRBJ1-4; size: once; CDR3: CASSMDRDRKLFF; DNA: TGTGCCAGCAGCATGGACAGGGATCGAAAACTGTTTTTT
D: NA; V: TRBV7-9; J: TRBJ2-5; size: NA; CDR3: CASTRGGKETQYF; DNA: TGTGCCAGCACCCGGGGCGGGAAAGAGACCCAGTACTTC
D: TRBD1; V: TRBV2; J: TRBJ2-4; size: NA; CDR3: CASSPGQGLAKNIQYF; DNA: TGTGCCAGCAGTCCCGGACAGGGGCTAGCCAAAAACATTCAGTACTTC
D: TRBD2; V: TRBV9; J: TRBJ2-2; size: NA; CDR3: CASSVELAAGGELFF; DNA: TGTGCCAGCAGCGTAGAGCTAGCGGCGGGAGGGGAGCTGTTTTTT
D: NA; V: TRBV11-3; J: TRBJ2-4; size: NA; CDR3: CASSLHPLVGAKNIQYF; DNA: TGTGCCAGCAGCCTACACCCACTCGTTGGCGCCAAAAACATTCAGTACTTC
D: NA; V: TRBV11-3; J: TRBJ2-3; size: NA; CDR3: CASSRSGNPTDTQYF; DNA: TGTGCCAGCAGCCGCAGCGGAAACCCCACAGATACGCAGTATTTT
D: NA; V: TRBV5-1; J: TRBJ1-6; size: NA; CDR3: CASSLLGANSPLHF; DNA: TGCGCCAGCAGCTTGTTGGGGGCTAATTCACCCCTCCACTTT